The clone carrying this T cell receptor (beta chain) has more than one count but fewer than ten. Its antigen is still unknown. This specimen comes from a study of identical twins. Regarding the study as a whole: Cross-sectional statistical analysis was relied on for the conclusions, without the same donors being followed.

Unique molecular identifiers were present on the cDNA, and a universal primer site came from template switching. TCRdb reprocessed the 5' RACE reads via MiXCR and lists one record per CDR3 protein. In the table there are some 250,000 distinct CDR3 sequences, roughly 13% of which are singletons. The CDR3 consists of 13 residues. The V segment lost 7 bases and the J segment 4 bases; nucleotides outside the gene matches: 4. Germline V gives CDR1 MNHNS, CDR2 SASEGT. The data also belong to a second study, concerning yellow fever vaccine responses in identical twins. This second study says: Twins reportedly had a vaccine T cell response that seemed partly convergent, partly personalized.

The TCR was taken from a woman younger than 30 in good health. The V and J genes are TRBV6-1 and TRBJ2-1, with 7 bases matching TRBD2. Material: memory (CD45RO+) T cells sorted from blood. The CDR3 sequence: CASKPGGYNEQFF. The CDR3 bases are TGTGCCAGCAAACCGGGGGGTTACAATGAGCAGTTCTTC.